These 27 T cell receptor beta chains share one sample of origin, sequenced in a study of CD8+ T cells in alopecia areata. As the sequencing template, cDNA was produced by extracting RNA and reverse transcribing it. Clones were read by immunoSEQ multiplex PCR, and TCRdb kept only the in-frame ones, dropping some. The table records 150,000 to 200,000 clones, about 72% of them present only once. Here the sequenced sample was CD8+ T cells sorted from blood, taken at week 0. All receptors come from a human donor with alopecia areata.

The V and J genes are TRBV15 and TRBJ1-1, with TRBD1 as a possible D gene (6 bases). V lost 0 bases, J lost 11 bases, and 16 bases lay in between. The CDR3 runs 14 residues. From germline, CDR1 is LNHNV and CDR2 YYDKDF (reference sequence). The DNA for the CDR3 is TGTGCCACCAGCAGAGACGCAGGGGCGCAGGTCGCTTTCTTT. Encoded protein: CATSRDAGAQVAFF.

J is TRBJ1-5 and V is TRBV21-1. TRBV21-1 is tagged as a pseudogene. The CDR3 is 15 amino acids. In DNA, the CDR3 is TGTGCCAGCAGTACCCCGGGAGGGGGGTGTGAGCCCCAGCATTTT. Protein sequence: CASSTPGGGCEPQHF.

The CDR3 DNA reads TGTGCCAGCAGCTTCGGGACAGGGGGTCAGCCCCAGCATTTT. Protein sequence: CASSFGTGGQPQHF. The chain recombines TRBV7-2 with TRBJ1-5, with 11 bases that match TRBD1. The CDR3 loop spans 14 amino acids. V shed 3 bases, J shed 6 bases, and the junction held 1 base outside the gene matches. Per the germline V gene, CDR1 is SGHTA and CDR2 is FQGNSA.

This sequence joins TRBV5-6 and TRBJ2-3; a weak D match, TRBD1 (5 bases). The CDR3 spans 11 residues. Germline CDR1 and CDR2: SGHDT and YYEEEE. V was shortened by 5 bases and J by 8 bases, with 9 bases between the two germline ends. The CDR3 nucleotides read TGTGCCAGCAGTCCAGGGTCTACGCAGTATTTT. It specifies CASSPGSTQYF.

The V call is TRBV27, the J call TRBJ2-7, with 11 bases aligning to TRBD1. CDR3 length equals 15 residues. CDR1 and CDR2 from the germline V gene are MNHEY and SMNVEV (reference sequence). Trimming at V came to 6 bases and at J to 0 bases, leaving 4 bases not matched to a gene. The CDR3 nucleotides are TGTGCCAGCAGCCCCGGACAGGGGGCCTCCTACGAGCAGTACTTC. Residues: CASSPGQGASYEQYF.

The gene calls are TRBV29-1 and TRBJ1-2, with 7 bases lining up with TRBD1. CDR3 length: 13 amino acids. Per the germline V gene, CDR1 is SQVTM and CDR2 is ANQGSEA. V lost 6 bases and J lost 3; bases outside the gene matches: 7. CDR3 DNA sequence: TGCAGCGTACGGACAGGACCCGACTATGGCTACACCTTC. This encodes CSVRTGPDYGYTF.

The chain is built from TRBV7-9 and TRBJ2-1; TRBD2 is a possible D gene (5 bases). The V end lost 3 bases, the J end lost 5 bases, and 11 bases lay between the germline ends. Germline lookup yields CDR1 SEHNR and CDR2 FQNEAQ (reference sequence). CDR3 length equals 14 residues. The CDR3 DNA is TGTGCCAGCAGCTTGGTCAACGGGAACAATGAGCAGTTCTTC. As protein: CASSLVNGNNEQFF. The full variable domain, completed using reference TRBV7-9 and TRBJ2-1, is DTGVSQNPRHKITKRGQNVTFRCDPISEHNRLYWYRQTLGQGPEFLTYFQNEAQLEKSRLLSDRFSAERPKGSFSTLEIQRTEQGDSAMYLCASSLVNGNNEQFFGPGTRLTVL.

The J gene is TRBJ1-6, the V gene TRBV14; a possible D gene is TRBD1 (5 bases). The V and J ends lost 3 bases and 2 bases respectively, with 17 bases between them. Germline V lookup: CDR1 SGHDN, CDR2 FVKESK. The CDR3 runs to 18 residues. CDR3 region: CASSQGPRRSTYNSPLHF. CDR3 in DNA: TGTGCCAGCAGCCAGGGACCCCGAAGGAGCACCTATAATTCACCCCTCCACTTT.

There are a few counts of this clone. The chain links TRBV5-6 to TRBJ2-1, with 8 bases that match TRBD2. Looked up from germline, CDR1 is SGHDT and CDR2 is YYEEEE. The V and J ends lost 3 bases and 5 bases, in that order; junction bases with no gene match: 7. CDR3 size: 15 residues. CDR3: CASSYPTSAHNEQFF. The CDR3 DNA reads TGTGCCAGCAGCTACCCGACTAGCGCCCACAATGAGCAGTTCTTC.

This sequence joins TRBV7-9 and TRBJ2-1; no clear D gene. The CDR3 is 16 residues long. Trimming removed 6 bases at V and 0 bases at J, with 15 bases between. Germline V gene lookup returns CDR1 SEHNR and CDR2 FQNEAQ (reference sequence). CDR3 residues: CASSRTRGFSYNEQFF. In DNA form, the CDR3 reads TGTGCCAGCAGTCGAACCAGAGGCTTCTCCTACAATGAGCAGTTCTTC.

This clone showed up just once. The CDR3 region is CAWNSGGDNEQFF. DNA of the CDR3: TGTGCCTGGAACAGCGGGGGGGACAATGAGCAGTTCTTC. The chain has TRBV30 and TRBJ2-1, with 10 bases that match TRBD2. V lost 4 bases to trimming and J lost 5 bases; unmatched junction nucleotides: 2. Per the germline V gene, CDR1 is GTSNPN and CDR2 is SVGIG (reference sequence). The length of the CDR3 is 13 residues.

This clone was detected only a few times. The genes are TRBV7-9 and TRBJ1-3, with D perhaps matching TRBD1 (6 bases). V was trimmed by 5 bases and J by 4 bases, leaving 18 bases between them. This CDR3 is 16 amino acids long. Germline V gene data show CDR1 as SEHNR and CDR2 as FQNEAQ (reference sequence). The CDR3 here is CASSPLWGARGNTIYF. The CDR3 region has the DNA TGTGCCAGCAGCCCATTGTGGGGGGCGCGAGGAAACACCATATATTTT.

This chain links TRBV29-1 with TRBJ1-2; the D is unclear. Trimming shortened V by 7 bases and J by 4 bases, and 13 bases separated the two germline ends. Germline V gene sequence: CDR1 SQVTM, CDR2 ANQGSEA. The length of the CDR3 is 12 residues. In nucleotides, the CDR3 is TGCAGCGGCCACGACGTTCGCTATGGCTACACCTTC. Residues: CSGHDVRYGYTF. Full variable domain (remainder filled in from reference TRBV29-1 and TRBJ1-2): SAVISQKPSRDICQRGTSLTIQCQVDSQVTMMFWYRQQPGQSLTLIATANQGSEATYESGFVIDKFPISRPNLTFSTLTVSNMSPEDSSIYLCSGHDVRYGYTFGSGTRLTVV.

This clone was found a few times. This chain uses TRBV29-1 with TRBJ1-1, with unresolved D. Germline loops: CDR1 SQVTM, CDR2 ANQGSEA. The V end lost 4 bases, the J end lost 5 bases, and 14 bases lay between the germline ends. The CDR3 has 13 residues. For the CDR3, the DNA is TGCAGCGTTGGGGCAACAGTAACGACTGAAGCTTTCTTT. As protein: CSVGATVTTEAFF. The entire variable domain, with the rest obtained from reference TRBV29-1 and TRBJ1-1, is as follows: SAVISQKPSRDICQRGTSLTIQCQVDSQVTMMFWYRQQPGQSLTLIATANQGSEATYESGFVIDKFPISRPNLTFSTLTVSNMSPEDSSIYLCSVGATVTTEAFFGQGTRLTVV.

The CDR3 DNA reads TGCAGCGTTGATCCCGGACAGACGGATGGCTACACCTTC. Its protein product is CSVDPGQTDGYTF. The V and J genes are TRBV29-1 and TRBJ1-2; D possibly corresponds to TRBD1 (6 bases). The V gene lost 3 bases and the J gene lost 6 bases, with 14 bases spanning the gap. CDR1 SQVTM and CDR2 ANQGSEA come from the germline V gene. The length of the CDR3 is 13 residues.

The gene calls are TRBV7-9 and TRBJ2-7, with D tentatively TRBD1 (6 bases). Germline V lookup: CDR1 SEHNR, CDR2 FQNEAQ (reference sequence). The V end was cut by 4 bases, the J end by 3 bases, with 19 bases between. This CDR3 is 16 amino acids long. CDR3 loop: CASSSDRGTPLYEQYF. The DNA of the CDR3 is TGTGCCAGCAGCTCCGATCGAGGGACACCGCTCTACGAGCAGTACTTC.

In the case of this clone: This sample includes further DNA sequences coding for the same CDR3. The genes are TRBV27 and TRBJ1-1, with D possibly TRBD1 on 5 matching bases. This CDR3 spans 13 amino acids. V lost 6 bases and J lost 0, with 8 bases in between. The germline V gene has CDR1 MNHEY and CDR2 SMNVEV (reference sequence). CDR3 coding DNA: TGTGCCAGCAGCCTGACAGTGAACACTGAAGCTTTCTTT. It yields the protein CASSLTVNTEAFF.

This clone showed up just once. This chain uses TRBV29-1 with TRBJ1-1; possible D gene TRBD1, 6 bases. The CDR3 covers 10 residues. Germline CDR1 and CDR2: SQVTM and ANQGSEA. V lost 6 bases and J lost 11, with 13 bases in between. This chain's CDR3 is CSVDSPVAFF. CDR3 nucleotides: TGCAGCGTGGACAGTCCCGTCGCTTTCTTT.

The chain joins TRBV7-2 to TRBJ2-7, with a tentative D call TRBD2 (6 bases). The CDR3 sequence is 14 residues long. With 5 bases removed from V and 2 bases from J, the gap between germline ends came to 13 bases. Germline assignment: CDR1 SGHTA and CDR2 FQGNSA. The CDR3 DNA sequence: TGTGCCAGCAGCCGCCTGGGACTGGCCTACGAGCAGTACTTC. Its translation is CASSRLGLAYEQYF.

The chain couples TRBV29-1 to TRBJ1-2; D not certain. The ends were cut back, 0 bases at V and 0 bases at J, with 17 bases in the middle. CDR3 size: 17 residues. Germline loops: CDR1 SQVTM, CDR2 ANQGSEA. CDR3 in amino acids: CSVEEERLGWANYGYTF. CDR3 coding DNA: TGCAGCGTTGAAGAGGAAAGGCTTGGATGGGCTAACTATGGCTACACCTTC.

CDR3 in amino acids: CASSQDDSRASYNEQFF. For the CDR3, the DNA is TGTGCCAGCAGCCAAGATGACTCCCGGGCCTCTTACAATGAGCAGTTCTTC. The chain carries TRBV4-2 and TRBJ2-1; D remains unclear. The CDR3 extends over 17 amino acids. Trimming left V 0 bases short and J 4 bases short, with 16 bases between. The germline V gene has CDR1 LGHNA and CDR2 YNFKEQ.

The CDR3 DNA is TGTGCCAGCAGTGAATCTAGGACAGGACTAAACATTCAGTACTTC. Translated, it gives CASSESRTGLNIQYF. The chain is built from TRBV25-1 and TRBJ2-4; 7 nucleotides agree with TRBD1. The ends lost 1 base at V and 6 bases at J; junction bases unmatched: 6. This CDR3 region has 15 residues. Per germline, CDR1 MGHDK and CDR2 SYGVNS.

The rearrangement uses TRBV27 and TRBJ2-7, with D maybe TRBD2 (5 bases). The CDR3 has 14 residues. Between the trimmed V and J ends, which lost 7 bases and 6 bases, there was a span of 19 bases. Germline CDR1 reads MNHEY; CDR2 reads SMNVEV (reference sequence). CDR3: CASKDPARRSEQYF. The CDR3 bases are TGTGCCAGCAAAGACCCCGCGAGGAGGTCCGAGCAGTACTTC.

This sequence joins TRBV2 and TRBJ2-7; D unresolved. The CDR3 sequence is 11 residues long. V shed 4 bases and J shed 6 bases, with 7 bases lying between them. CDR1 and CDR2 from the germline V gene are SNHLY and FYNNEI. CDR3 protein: CASSAGGEQYF. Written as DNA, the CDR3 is TGTGCCAGCAGTGCCGGTGGCGAGCAGTACTTC. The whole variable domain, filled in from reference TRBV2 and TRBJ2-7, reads EPEVTQTPSHQVTQMGQEVILRCVPISNHLYFYWYRQILGQKVEFLVSFYNNEISEKSEIFDDQFSVERPDGSNFTLKIRSTKLEDSAMYFCASSAGGEQYFGPGTRLTVT.

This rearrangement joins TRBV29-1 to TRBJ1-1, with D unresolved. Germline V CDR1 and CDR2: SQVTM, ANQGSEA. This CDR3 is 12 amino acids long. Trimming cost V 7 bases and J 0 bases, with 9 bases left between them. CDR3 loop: CSDGSMNTEAFF. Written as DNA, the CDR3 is TGCAGCGACGGATCCATGAACACTGAAGCTTTCTTT.

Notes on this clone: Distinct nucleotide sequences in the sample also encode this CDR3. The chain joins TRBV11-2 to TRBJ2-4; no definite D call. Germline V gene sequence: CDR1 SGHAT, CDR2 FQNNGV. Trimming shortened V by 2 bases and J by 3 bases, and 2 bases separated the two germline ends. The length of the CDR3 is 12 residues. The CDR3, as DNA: TGTGCCAGCAGCTTAAGCAAAAACATTCAGTACTTC. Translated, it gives CASSLSKNIQYF.

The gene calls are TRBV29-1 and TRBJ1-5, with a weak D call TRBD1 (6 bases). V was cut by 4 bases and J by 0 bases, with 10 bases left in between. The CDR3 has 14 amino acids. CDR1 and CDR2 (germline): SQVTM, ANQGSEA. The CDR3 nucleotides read TGCAGCGTTGGGGGGCAGAATAGCAATCAGCCCCAGCATTTT. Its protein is CSVGGQNSNQPQHF.